This TCR beta chain was captured by sequencing in a study of T cell responses to AZD1222 COVID-19 vaccine. Method: immunoSEQ multiplex PCR; TCRdb's copy keeps in-frame clones and lacks some. There are tens of thousands of clones in the sample; 60% to 85% occur only once, and around 50% lies in the top ten. This CDR3 comprises 12 residues. Per germline, CDR1 ENHRY and CDR2 SYGVKD. V shed 7 bases, J shed 3 bases, and the junction held 2 bases outside the gene matches. The sample in question was peripheral blood, obtained 28 days after the second AZD1222 dose. The V and J genes are TRBV10-3 and TRBJ1-2, with 7 bases matching TRBD1. This TCR came from an adult who received the AZD1222 COVID-19 vaccine. The CDR3 region has the DNA TGTGCCATCACCGGGACAGACTATGGCTACACCTTC. Its protein is CAITGTDYGYTF.